This TCR beta chain was observed in a study of post-analysis software for immune sequencing data. This clonotype has just a few counts. Each TCR beta cDNA library carried unique molecular identifiers. TCRdb reprocessed the PCR reads via MiXCR and lists one record per CDR3 protein. The sample shows about 680,000 distinct CDR3 sequences, 55% to 70% of them seen only once. The sequenced material came from blood. The clonotype was recovered from a girl aged 2 to 10 with multiple sclerosis.

CDR3: CAWSRLAGWDTQYF. In nucleotides, the CDR3 is TGTGCCTGGAGTAGGCTAGCGGGATGGGATACGCAGTATTTT. The J gene is TRBJ2-3, the V gene TRBV30; 9 positions agree with TRBD2. This CDR3 is 14 amino acids long. Germline CDR1 reads GTSNPN; CDR2 reads SVGIG (reference sequence). V lost 2 bases, J lost 6 bases, and 6 bases stayed unmatched. Based on the CDR3 plus reference TRBV30 and TRBJ2-3, the full variable domain is SQTIHQWPATLVQPVGSPLSLECTVEGTSNPNLYWYRQAAGRGLQLLFYSVGIGQISSEVPQNLSASRPQDRQFILSSKKLLLSDSGFYLCAWSRLAGWDTQYFGPGTRLTVL.